These T cell receptor beta chains were read from a single sample in a study of T cells in Graves' hyperthyroidism and ophthalmopathy. One entry per CDR3 protein results from TCRdb running MiXCR on the multiplex PCR reads. Here the sample spans fewer than 650,000 distinct CDR3 sequences, approximately 14% being singletons. The material sequenced was blood. These receptors were collected from a woman under 40 with Graves' hyperthyroidism that later progressed to Graves' ophthalmopathy. Each CDR3 is given with its conserved first and last residue. The order of the fields is V gene, J gene, CDR3 protein.

TRBV29-1	TRBJ2-3	CSVEGVTGGTDTQYF
TRBV6-2/TRBV6-3	TRBJ2-7	CASIPLPSRPYEQYF
TRBV28	TRBJ1-1	CASSLLGGGDVSEAFF
TRBV11-3	TRBJ2-2	CASSSSDLAGNTGELFF
TRBV6-1	TRBJ1-2	CASIKRRDTSSGYGYTF
TRBV30	TRBJ2-3	CAWRGSSGGTDTQYF
TRBV7-9	TRBJ2-3	CASSPPWGGTDTQYF
TRBV28	TRBJ1-1	CASSSGTGGAGAGAGNTEAFF
TRBV27	TRBJ2-2	CASSLYPGGGDNTGELFF
TRBV19	TRBJ2-1	CASSRGSGGEQFF
TRBV5-8	TRBJ1-4	CASSSEGDSGGGEKLFF
TRBV7-9	TRBJ2-1	CAGSLVEQFF
TRBV6-1	TRBJ2-2	CASSGGAGELFF
TRBV28	TRBJ2-5	CASSVPGDQETQYF
TRBV5-1	TRBJ1-6	CASSLNVQTGSPLHF
TRBV4-1	TRBJ2-1	CASSQEPLNEQFF
TRBV7-9	TRBJ2-7	CASSLAEGEQYF
TRBV30	TRBJ1-2	CAWSGGYGYTF
TRBV6-1	TRBJ2-5	CASSPDYRETQYF
TRBV7-2	TRBJ2-2	CASSHTSVGTGELFF
TRBV19	TRBJ2-7	CASSIRFAGLADTYEQYF